This T cell receptor beta chain is drawn from a study of T cells after yellow fever vaccination. The study's findings and limits: Detected again after the booster were most primary-vaccination clones, at about 96% CD4 and 70% to 90% CD8.

This CDR3 has 17 residues. V shed 1 base and J 7 bases; nucleotides not matched to a gene: 9. Germline V CDR1 and CDR2: SGHTA, FQGNSA. This clonotype was recorded many times. Its matching antigen is unknown. Using its own MiXCR run on the 5' RACE reads, TCRdb lists one record per CDR3 protein. Of about 350,000 distinct CDR3 sequences listed, roughly 3.9% were seen once; the top ten hold 20% to 25%. Material: PBMCs, obtained 5 days after the yellow fever booster vaccination. This chain uses TRBV7-2 with TRBJ2-4; 11 bases line up with TRBD1. The TCR comes from a man between 18 and 29 years old who received the YFV17D yellow fever vaccine. The CDR3 DNA reads as TGTGCCAGCAGCTTAGGCCCTGGGACAGGGGGTTTGAACATTCAGTACTTC. Translated: CASSLGPGTGGLNIQYF.